In its sample, the clone carrying this TCR beta chain was seen a few times. Its antigen is not identified. V lost 5 bases to trimming and J lost 9 bases; unmatched junction nucleotides: 11. Germline V gene sequence: CDR1 SGHTA, CDR2 FQGNSA. The CDR3 length is 16 residues. This entry comes from a study of T-cell reconstitution after alpha-beta-depleted transplantation in children. Findings and limits, study-wide: T-cell numbers and diversity one year post-transplant derived largely from freshly generated T cells. Recipient T cells and thymic progenitors that survived were the source of the high TCRbeta diversity seen at day 60 in some patients. Approximately two months post-transplant, alpha-beta T cells reportedly originated from several hundred expanded graft clones.

TCRbeta library preparation incorporated unique molecular identifiers. TCRdb called the PCR reads again in MiXCR, with one record for every CDR3 protein. The table lists 450,000 to 550,000 distinct CDR3 sequences, about an eighth of them singletons. This material consisted of PBMCs, mostly from graft donor cells, taken 180 days after TCRalphabeta/CD19-depleted stem cell transplant. This sequence joins TRBV7-2 and TRBJ2-1; TRBD2 agrees at 12 bases. This clonotype was sampled from a female patient aged 2-9 years who had a stem cell transplant for aplastic anemia, so the T cells may come from the graft donor. CDR3 DNA sequence: TGTGCCAGCAGCCCCCGATGGACTAGCGGGACGAGTGAGCAGTTCTTC. Translation gives CASSPRWTSGTSEQFF. Combining the CDR3 with reference TRBV7-2 and TRBJ2-1 gives the whole variable domain GAGVSQSPSNKVTEKGKDVELRCDPISGHTALYWYRQSLGQGLEFLIYFQGNSAPDKSGLPSDRFSAERTGGSVSTLTIQRTQQEDSAVYLCASSPRWTSGTSEQFFGPGTRLTVL.